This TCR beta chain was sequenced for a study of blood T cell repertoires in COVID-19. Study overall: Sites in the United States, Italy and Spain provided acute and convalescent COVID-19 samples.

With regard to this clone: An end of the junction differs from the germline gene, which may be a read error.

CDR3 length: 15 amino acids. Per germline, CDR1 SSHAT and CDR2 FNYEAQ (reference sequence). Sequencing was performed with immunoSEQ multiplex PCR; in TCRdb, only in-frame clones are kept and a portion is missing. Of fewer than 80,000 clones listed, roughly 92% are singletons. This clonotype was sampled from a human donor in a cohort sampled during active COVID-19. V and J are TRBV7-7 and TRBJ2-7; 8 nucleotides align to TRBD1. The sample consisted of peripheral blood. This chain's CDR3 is CASSQGRTGLYEQYF. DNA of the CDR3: TGTGCTAGCAGCCAGGGAAGGACAGGGCTTTACGAGCAGTACTTC. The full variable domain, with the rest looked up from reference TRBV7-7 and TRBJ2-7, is GAGVSQSPRYKVTKRGQDVTLRCDPISSHATLYWYQQALGQGPEFLTYFNYEAQPDKSGLPSDRFSAERPEGSISTLTIQRTEQRDSAMYRCASSQGRTGLYEQYFGPGTRLTVT.